This T cell receptor beta chain was identified in a study of T-cell reconstitution after alpha-beta-depleted transplantation in children. The TCRbeta library was prepared with unique molecular identifiers. Each CDR3 protein is one row after TCRdb ran MiXCR on the PCR reads. The data contain over 85,000 distinct CDR3 sequences, approximately 10% of them singletons. This CDR3 spans 15 amino acids. Germline V lookup: CDR1 MNHNS, CDR2 SASEGT. With 4 bases removed from V and 1 base from J, the gap between germline ends came to 14 bases. This clonotype was found many times. The sequences come from PBMCs from the stem cell graft donor, collected from the stem cell graft. This sequence was found in a human donor who donated a stem cell graft to a child with acute lymphoblastic leukemia. The chain has TRBV6-1 and TRBJ2-7; D call uncertain. CDR3 bases: TGTGCCAGCAGTGTAACGGGTTACGCTTCCTACGAGCAGTACTTC. Translated, it gives CASSVTGYASYEQYF.